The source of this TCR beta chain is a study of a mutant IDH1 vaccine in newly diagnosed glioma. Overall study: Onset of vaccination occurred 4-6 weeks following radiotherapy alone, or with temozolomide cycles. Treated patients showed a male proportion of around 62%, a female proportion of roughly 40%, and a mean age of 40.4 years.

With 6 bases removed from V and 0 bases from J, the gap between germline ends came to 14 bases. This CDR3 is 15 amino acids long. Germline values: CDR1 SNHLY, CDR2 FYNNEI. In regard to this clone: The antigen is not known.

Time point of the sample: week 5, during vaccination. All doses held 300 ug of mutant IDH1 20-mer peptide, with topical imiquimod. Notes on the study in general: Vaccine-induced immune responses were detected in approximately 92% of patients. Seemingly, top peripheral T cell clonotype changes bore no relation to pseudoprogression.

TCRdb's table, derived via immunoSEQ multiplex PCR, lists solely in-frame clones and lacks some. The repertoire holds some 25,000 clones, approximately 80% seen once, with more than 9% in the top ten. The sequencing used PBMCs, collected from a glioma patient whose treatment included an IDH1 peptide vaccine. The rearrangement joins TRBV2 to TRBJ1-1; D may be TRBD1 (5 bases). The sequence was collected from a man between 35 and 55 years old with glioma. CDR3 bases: TGTGCCAGCAGGGAGGGAGAGGGGATGAACACTGAAGCTTTCTTT. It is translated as CASREGEGMNTEAFF.